The next 9 T cell receptor beta chains were all read from a single sample in a study of cytotoxic CD8 clonotypes in ibrutinib-treated CLL. Sequencing was performed with immunoSEQ multiplex PCR; in TCRdb, only in-frame clones are kept and a portion is missing. Of 200,000 or so clones listed, approximately 70% are singletons. The source material was PBMCs, sampled after 12 months of ibrutinib treatment. The source is a human donor with chronic lymphocytic leukemia.

The chain is built from TRBV2 and TRBJ2-5; D unclear. V dropped 4 bases and J dropped 1 base, with 13 bases sitting between them. The germline V gene has CDR1 SNHLY and CDR2 FYNNEI. The CDR3 sequence is 15 residues long. The CDR3 coding sequence is TGTGCCAGCAGTGGCAGAATCAGGACCCAAGAGACCCAGTACTTC. Residues: CASSGRIRTQETQYF.

The chain couples TRBV7-3 to TRBJ2-2; D gene unclear. Trimming took 1 base from V and 0 from J, leaving 6 bases between them. Germline V gene sequence: CDR1 SGHTA, CDR2 FQGTGA. The CDR3 covers 15 residues. For the CDR3, the DNA is TGTGCCAGCAGCTTAAACGGAGCGAACACCGGGGAGCTGTTTTTT. Protein product: CASSLNGANTGELFF.

This clone was observed a few times. V usage is TRBV7-8 and J usage is TRBJ1-5; D possibly corresponds to TRBD1 (5 bases). CDR3 length: 17 residues. Trimming stripped 0 bases from V and 0 bases from J, with 12 bases between. Germline CDR1 is SGHVS and CDR2 is FQNEAQ. CDR3 residues: CASSLAGAGNSNQPQHF. As DNA, the CDR3 is TGTGCCAGCAGCTTAGCAGGGGCAGGGAATAGCAATCAGCCCCAGCATTTT.

The sample holds one count of this clone. The CDR3 is CSVSDNTGSNQPQHF. CDR3 in DNA: TGCAGCGTTTCGGACAACACAGGGAGCAATCAGCCCCAGCATTTT. The chain uses TRBV29-1 and TRBJ1-5; possible D gene TRBD1, 6 bases. V gave up 5 bases and J gave up 1 base, with 15 bases separating them. Germline CDR1 and CDR2: SQVTM and ANQGSEA. The CDR3 is 15 amino acids.

V is TRBV5-1 and J is TRBJ1-3; a weak D match, TRBD1 (6 bases). CDR1 and CDR2 (germline): SGHRS, YFSETQ. This CDR3 contains 14 residues. V was pared by 7 bases and J by 0 bases, with 11 bases between. The CDR3 loop is CASSDRSSGNTIYF. The CDR3, as DNA: TGCGCCAGCTCTGACAGGTCCTCTGGAAACACCATATATTTT.

The chain employs TRBV7-3 and TRBJ1-2; tentatively, D is TRBD1 (5 bases). This CDR3 comprises 14 residues. Between the trimmed V and J ends, which lost 5 bases and 4 bases, there was a span of 14 bases. The V gene's germline CDR1 is SGHTA and CDR2 FQGTGA. The CDR3 loop is CASSPTAGTYGYTF. The CDR3 DNA sequence: TGTGCCAGCAGCCCCACCGCGGGGACCTATGGCTACACCTTC.

The chain uses TRBV9 and TRBJ2-3, with TRBD2 identical over 16 bases. With V trimmed by 2 bases and J by 6 bases, 3 bases remained unmatched. This CDR3 is 16 amino acids long. The germline V gene has CDR1 SGDLS and CDR2 YYNGEE. The CDR3: CASSVGTSGRADTQYF. CDR3 nucleotides: TGTGCCAGCAGCGTGGGGACTAGCGGGAGGGCTGATACGCAGTATTTT.

The chain links TRBV7-9 to TRBJ1-4, with D possibly being TRBD1 (6 bases). This CDR3 has 15 amino acids. Between the trimmed V and J ends, which lost 5 bases and 8 bases, there was a span of 18 bases. The germline V gene has CDR1 SEHNR and CDR2 FQNEAQ (reference sequence). CDR3 sequence: CASSPTGDGSEKLFF. CDR3 nucleotides: TGTGCCAGCAGCCCGACAGGTGACGGTTCAGAAAAACTGTTTTTT. The variable domain in full, completed from reference TRBV7-9 and TRBJ1-4, reads DTGVSQNPRHKITKRGQNVTFRCDPISEHNRLYWYRQTLGQGPEFLTYFQNEAQLEKSRLLSDRFSAERPKGSFSTLEIQRTEQGDSAMYLCASSPTGDGSEKLFFGSGTQLSVL.

The gene calls are TRBV30 and TRBJ1-4, with D unresolved. This CDR3 is 11 amino acids long. V dropped 4 bases and J dropped 7 bases, with 7 bases sitting between them. Germline lookup yields CDR1 GTSNPN and CDR2 SVGIG (reference sequence). The CDR3 region is CAWNDLEKLFF. DNA of the CDR3: TGTGCCTGGAACGACCTTGAAAAACTGTTTTTT.